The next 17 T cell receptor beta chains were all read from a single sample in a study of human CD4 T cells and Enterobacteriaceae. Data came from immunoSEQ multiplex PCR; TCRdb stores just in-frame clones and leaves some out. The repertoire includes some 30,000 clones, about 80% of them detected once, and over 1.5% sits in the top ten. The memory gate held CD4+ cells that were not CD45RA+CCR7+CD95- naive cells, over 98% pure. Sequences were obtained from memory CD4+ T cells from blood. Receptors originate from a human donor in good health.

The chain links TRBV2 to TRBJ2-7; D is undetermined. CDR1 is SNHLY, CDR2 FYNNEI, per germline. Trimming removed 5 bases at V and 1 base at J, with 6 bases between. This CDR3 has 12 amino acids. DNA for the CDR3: TGTGCCAGCAGTACCCGATCCTACGAGCAGTACTTC. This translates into CASSTRSYEQYF.

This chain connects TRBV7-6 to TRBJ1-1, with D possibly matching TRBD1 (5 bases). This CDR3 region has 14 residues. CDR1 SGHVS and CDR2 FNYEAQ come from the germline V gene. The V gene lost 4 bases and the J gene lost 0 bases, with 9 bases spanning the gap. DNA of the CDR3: TGTGCCAGCAGCTCCAGGGAAATGAACACTGAAGCTTTCTTT. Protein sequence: CASSSREMNTEAFF. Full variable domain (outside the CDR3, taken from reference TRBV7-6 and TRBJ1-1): GAGVSQSPRYKVTKRGQDVALRCDPISGHVSLYWYRQALGQGPEFLTYFNYEAQQDKSGLPNDRFSAERPEGSISTLTIQRTEQRDSAMYRCASSSREMNTEAFFGQGTRLTVV.

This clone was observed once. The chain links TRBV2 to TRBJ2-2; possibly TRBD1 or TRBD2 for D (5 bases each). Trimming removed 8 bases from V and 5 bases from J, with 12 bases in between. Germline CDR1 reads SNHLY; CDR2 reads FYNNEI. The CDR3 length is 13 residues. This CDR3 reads CASGRAGTGELFF. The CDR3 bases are TGTGCCAGCGGGAGAGCAGGGACCGGGGAGCTGTTTTTT.

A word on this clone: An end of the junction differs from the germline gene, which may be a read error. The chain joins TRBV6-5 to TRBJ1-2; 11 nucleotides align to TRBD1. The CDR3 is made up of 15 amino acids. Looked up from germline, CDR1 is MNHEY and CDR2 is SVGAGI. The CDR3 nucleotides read TGTGCCATCAGTGGACAGGGGGCGCTGACCTATGGCTACACCTTC. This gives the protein CAISGQGALTYGYTF.

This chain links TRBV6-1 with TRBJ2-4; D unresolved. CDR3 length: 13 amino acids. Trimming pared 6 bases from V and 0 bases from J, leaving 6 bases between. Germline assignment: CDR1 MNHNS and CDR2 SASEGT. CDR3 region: CASRVEAKNIQYF. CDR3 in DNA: TGTGCCAGCAGGGTGGAAGCCAAAAACATTCAGTACTTC.

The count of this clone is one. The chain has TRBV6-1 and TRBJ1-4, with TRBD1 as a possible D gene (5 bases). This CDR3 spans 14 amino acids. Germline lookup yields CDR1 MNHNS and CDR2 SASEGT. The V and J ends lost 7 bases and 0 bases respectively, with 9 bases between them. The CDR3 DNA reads TGTGCCAGCAACTTAGGGGCAACTAATGAAAAACTGTTTTTT. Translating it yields CASNLGATNEKLFF.

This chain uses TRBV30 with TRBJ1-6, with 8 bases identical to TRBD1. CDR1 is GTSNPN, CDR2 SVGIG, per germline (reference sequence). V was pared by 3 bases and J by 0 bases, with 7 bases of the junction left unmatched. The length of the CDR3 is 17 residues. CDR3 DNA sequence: TGTGCCTGGAGGCAATGGGACAGGAGCTCCTATAATTCACCCCTCCACTTT. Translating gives CAWRQWDRSSYNSPLHF.

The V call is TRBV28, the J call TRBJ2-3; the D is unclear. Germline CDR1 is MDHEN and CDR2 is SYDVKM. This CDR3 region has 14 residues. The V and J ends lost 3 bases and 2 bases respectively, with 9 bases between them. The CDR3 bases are TGTGCCAGCAGTTTGGCAAGTGCCACAGATACGCAGTATTTT. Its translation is CASSLASATDTQYF.

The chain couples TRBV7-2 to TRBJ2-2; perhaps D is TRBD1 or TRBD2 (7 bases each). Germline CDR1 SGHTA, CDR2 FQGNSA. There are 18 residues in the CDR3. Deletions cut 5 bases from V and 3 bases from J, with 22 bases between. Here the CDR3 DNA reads TGTGCCAGCAGCAAATACAGGGGAGGGTCTGGTCACACCGGGGAGCTGTTTTTT. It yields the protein CASSKYRGGSGHTGELFF.

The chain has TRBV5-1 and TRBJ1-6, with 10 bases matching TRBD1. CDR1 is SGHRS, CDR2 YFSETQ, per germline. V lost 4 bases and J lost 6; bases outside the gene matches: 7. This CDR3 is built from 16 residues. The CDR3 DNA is TGCGCCAGCAGCCCGGGGACAGGGGCCTCTAATTCACCCCTCCACTTT. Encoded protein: CASSPGTGASNSPLHF.

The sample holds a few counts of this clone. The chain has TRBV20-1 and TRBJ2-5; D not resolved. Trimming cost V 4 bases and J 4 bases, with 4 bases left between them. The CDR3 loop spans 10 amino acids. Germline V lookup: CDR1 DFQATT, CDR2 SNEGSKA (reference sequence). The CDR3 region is CSAKSETQYF. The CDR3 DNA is TGCAGTGCTAAATCAGAGACCCAGTACTTC.

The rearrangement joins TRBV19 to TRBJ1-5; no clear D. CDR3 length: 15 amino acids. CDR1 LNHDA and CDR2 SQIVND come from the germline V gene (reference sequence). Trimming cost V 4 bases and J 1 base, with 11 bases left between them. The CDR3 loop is CASSSLGISNQPQHF. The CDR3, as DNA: TGTGCCAGTAGTAGCCTCGGGATAAGCAATCAGCCCCAGCATTTT.

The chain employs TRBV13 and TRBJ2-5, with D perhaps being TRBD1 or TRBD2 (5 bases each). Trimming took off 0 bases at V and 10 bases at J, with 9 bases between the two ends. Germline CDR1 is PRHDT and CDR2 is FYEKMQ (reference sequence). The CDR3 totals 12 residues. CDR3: CASSLGRGDQYF. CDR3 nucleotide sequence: TGTGCCAGCAGCTTAGGCCGAGGGGACCAGTACTTC. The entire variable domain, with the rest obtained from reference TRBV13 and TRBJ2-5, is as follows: AAGVIQSPRHLIKEKRETATLKCYPIPRHDTVYWYQQGPGQDPQFLISFYEKMQSDKGSIPDRFSAQQFSDYHSELNMSSLELGDSALYFCASSLGRGDQYFGPGTRLLVL.

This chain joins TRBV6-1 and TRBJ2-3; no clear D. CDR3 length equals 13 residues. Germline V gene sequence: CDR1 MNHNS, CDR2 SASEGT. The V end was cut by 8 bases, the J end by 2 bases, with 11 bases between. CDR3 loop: CASVGPNTDTQYF. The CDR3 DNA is TGTGCCAGCGTTGGACCAAACACAGATACGCAGTATTTT.

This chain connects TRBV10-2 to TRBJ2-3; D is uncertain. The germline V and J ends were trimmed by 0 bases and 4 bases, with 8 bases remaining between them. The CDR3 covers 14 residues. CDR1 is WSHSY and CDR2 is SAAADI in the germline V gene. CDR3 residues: CASSESIPPDTQYF. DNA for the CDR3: TGCGCCAGCAGTGAGTCGATTCCCCCAGATACGCAGTATTTT.

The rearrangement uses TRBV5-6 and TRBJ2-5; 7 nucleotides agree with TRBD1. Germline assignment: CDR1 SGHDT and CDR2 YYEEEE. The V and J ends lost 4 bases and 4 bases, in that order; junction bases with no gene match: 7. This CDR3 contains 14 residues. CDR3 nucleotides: TGTGCCAGCAGCCCCGGTCAGGGGGTAGAGACCCAGTACTTC. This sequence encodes CASSPGQGVETQYF.

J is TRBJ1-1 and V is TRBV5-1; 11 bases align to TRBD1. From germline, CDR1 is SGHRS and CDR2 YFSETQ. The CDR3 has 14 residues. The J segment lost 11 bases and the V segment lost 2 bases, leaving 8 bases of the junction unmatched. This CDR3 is CASSFTGQGAGAFF. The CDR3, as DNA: TGCGCCAGCAGCTTCACAGGACAGGGGGCAGGGGCTTTCTTT.